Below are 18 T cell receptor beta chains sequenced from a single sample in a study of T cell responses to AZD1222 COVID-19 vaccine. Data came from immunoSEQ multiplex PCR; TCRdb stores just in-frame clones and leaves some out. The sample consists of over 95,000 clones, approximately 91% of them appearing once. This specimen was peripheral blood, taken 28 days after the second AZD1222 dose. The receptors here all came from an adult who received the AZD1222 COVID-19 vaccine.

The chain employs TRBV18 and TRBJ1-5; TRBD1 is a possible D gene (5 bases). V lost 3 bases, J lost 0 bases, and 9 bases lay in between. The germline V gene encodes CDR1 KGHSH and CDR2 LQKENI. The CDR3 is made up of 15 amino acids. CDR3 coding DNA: TGTGCCAGCTCACCGGGGGGGAATAGCAATCAGCCCCAGCATTTT. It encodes CASSPGGNSNQPQHF.

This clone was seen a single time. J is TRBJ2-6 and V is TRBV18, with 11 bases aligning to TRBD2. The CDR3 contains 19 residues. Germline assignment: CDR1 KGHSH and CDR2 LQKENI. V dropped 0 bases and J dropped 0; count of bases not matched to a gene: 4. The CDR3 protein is CASSPPSSGGASGANVLTF. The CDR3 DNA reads TGTGCCAGCTCACCACCGAGTAGCGGGGGGGCCTCTGGGGCCAACGTCCTGACTTTC.

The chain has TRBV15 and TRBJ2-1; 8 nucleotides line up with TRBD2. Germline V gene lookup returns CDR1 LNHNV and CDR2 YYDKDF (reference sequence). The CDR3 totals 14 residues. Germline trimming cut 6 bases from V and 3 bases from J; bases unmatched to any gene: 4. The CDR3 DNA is TGTGCCACCAGTGACGGGGGGGTCTACAATGAGCAGTTCTTC. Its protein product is CATSDGGVYNEQFF.

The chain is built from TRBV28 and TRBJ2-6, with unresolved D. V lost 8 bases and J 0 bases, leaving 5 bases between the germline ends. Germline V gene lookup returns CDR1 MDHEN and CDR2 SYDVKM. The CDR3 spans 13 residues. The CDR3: CASYSSGANVLTF. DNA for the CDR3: TGTGCCAGCTACTCCTCTGGGGCCAACGTCCTGACTTTC.

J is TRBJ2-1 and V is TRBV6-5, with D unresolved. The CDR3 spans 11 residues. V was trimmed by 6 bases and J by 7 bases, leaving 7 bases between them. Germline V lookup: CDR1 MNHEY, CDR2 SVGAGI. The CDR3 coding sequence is TGTGCCAGCAGGCTTGAGAATGAGCAGTTCTTC. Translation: CASRLENEQFF.

The CDR3: CASRGSGRSTNEQFF. As DNA, the CDR3 is TGTGCCAGCAGGGGGAGCGGGAGGAGTACTAATGAGCAGTTCTTC. The V gene is TRBV7-2, the J gene TRBJ2-1, with 9 bases fitting TRBD2. V lost 6 bases to trimming and J lost 7 bases; unmatched junction nucleotides: 10. Germline values: CDR1 SGHTA, CDR2 FQGNSA. The CDR3 sequence is 15 residues long. The whole variable domain, filled in from reference TRBV7-2 and TRBJ2-1, reads GAGVSQSPSNKVTEKGKDVELRCDPISGHTALYWYRQSLGQGLEFLIYFQGNSAPDKSGLPSDRFSAERTGGSVSTLTIQRTQQEDSAVYLCASRGSGRSTNEQFFGPGTRLTVL.

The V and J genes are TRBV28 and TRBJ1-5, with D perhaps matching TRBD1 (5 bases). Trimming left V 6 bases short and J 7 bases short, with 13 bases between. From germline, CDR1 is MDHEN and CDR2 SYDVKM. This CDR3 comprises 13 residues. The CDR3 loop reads CASSSRGQQPQHF. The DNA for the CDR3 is TGTGCCAGCAGCTCGAGGGGTCAGCAGCCCCAGCATTTT. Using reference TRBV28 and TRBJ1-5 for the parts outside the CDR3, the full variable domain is DVKVTQSSRYLVKRTGEKVFLECVQDMDHENMFWYRQDPGLGLRLIYFSYDVKMKEKGDIPEGYSVSREKKERFSLILESASTNQTSMYLCASSSRGQQPQHFGDGTRLSIL.

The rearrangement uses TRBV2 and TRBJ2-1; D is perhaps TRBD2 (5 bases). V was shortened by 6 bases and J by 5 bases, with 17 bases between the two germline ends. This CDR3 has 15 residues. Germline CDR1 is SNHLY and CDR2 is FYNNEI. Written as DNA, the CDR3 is TGTGCCAGCAGACTCGAGGGTGGTTTCGACAATGAGCAGTTCTTC. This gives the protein CASRLEGGFDNEQFF.

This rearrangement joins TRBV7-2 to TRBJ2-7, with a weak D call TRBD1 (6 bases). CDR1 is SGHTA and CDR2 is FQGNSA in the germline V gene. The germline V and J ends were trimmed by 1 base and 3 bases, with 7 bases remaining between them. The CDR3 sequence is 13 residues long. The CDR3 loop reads CASSLEGGYEQYF. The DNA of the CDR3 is TGTGCCAGCAGCTTAGAAGGGGGCTACGAGCAGTACTTC.

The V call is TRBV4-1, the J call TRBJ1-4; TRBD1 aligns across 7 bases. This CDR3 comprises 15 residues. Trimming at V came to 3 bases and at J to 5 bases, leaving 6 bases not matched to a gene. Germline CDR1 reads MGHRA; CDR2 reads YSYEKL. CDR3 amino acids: CASSQPGQTNEKLFF. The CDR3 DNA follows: TGCGCCAGCAGCCAGCCGGGACAGACGAATGAAAAACTGTTTTTT.

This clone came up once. DNA of the CDR3: TGTGCCATCAGGGATACACAGGGGACTGGGGCTGAAGCTTTCTTT. Translation: CAIRDTQGTGAEAFF. V is TRBV10-3 and J is TRBJ1-1, with 7 bases fitting TRBD1. Germline V lookup: CDR1 ENHRY, CDR2 SYGVKD. With 6 bases clipped from V and 6 bases from J, the junction kept 13 bases outside the gene matches. The CDR3 is 15 amino acids.

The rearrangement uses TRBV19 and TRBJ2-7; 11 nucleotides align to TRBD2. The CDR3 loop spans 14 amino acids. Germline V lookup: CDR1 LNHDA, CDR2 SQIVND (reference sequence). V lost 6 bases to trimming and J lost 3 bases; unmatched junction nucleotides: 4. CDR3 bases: TGTGCCAGTAGCCCCGGACTAGCGGGCTACGAGCAGTACTTC. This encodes CASSPGLAGYEQYF.

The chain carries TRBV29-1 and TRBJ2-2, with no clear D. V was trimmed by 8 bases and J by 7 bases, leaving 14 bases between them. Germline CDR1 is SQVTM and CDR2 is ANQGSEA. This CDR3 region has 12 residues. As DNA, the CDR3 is TGCAGCTTCACGGTAGTGATCGGGGAGCTGTTTTTT. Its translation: CSFTVVIGELFF.

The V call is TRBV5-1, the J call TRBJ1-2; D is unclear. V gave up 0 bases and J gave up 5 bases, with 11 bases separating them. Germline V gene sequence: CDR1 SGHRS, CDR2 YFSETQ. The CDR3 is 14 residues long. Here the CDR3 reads CASSLAEAEYGYTF. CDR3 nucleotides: TGCGCCAGCAGCTTGGCCGAGGCGGAATATGGCTACACCTTC.

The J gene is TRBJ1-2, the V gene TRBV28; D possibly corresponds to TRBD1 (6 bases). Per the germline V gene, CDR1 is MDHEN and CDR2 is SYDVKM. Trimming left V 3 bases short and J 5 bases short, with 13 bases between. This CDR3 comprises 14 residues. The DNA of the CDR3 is TGTGCCAGCAGTTTTCCGGGACAAAATTATGGCTACACCTTC. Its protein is CASSFPGQNYGYTF.

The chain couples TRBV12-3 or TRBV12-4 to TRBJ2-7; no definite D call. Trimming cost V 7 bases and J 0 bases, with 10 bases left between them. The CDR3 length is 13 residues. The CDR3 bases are TGTGCCAGCACCCAGAAGCCCTCCTACGAGCAGTACTTC. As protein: CASTQKPSYEQYF.

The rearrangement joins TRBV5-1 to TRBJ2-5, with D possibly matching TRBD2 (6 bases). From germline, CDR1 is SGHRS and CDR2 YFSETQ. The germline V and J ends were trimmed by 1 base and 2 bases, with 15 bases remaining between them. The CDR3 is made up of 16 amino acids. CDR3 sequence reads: CASSLRRGGGQETQYF. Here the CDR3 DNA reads TGCGCCAGCAGCTTGAGACGCGGAGGAGGGCAAGAGACCCAGTACTTC.

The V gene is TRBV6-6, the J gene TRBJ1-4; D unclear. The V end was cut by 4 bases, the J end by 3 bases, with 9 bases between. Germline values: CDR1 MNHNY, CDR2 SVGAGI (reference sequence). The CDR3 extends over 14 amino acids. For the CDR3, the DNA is TGTGCCAGCAGTTTCGACGGAGCTAATGAAAAACTGTTTTTT. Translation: CASSFDGANEKLFF.